This T cell receptor (beta chain) appears in the sequencing data of a study of neurological immune-mediated disorders. Per sequencing run, 15-18 subjects together gave over 190 million TCR-beta sequences. TCRdb passed the 5' RACE reads through MiXCR, listing each CDR3 protein once. Of 84,000 or so distinct CDR3 sequences listed, 10% are singletons. Study outcomes and limitations: None of the CDR3 amino acid sequences found in expanded clones was shared across subjects. This suggests that the TCR-beta repertoires were private in all groups.

This clonotype was observed many times. What it recognizes is unknown. The unsorted libraries originated from 2 million PBMCs kept at -80 C. Sequences were obtained from PBMCs. The TCR comes from a man aged 35 to 55 in good health.

The chain's CDR3 is CASSEEFGLAGLGGTGELFF. The CDR3 DNA sequence: TGTGCCAGCAGCGAAGAGTTCGGACTAGCGGGACTAGGGGGCACCGGGGAGCTGTTTTTT. This chain joins TRBV11-2 and TRBJ2-2; TRBD2 matches 12 bases. Losses at the gene ends were 5 bases for V and 4 bases for J; bases not matched to a gene: 17. Per germline, CDR1 SGHAT and CDR2 FQNNGV. The CDR3 is 20 residues long.